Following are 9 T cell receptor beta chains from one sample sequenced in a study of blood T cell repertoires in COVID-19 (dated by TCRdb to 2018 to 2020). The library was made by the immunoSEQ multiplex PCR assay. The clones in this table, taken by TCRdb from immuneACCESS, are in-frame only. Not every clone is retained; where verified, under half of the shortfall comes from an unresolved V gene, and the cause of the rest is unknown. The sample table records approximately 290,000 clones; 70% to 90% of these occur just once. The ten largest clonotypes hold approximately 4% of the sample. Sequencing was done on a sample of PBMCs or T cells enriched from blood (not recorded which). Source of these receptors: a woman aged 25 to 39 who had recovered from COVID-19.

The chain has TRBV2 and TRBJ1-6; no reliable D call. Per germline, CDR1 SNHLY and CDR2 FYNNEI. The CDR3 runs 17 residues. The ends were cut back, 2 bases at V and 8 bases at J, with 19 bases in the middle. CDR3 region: CASSEQIGTREDSPLHF. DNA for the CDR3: TGTGCCAGCAGTGAACAGATAGGAACGAGGGAGGATTCACCCCTCCACTTT.

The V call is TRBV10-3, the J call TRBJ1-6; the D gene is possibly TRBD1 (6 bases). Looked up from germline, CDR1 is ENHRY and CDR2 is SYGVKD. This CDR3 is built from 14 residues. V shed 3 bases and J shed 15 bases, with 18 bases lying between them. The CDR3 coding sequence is TGTGCCATCAGTGATCCCAAGACGGGACAACGCCTCCACTTT. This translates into CAISDPKTGQRLHF.

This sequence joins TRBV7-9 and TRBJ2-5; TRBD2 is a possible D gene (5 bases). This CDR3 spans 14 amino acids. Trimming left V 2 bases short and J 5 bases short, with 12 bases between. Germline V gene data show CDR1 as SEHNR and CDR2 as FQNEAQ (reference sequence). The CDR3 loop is CASSLSAGRETQYF. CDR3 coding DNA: TGTGCCAGCAGCTTATCGGCGGGTCGGGAGACCCAGTACTTC.

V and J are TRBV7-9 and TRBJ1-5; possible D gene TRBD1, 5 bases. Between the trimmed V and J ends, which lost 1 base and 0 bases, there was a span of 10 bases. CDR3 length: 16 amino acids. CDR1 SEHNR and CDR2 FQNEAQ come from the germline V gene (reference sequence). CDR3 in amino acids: CASSLEGPYSNQPQHF. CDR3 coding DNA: TGTGCCAGCAGCTTAGAGGGGCCCTATAGCAATCAGCCCCAGCATTTT.

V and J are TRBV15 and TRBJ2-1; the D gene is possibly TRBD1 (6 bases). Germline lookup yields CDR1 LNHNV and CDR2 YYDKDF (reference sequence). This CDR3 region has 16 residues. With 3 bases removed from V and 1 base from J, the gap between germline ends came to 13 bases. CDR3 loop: CATSSPTGLSYNEQFF. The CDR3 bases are TGTGCCACCAGCAGCCCTACAGGGTTATCCTACAATGAGCAGTTCTTC. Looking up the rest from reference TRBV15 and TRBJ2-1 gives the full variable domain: DAMVIQNPRYQVTQFGKPVTLSCSQTLNHNVMYWYQQKSSQAPKLLFHYYDKDFNNEADTPDNFQSRRPNTSFCFLDIRSPGLGDTAMYLCATSSPTGLSYNEQFFGPGTRLTVL.

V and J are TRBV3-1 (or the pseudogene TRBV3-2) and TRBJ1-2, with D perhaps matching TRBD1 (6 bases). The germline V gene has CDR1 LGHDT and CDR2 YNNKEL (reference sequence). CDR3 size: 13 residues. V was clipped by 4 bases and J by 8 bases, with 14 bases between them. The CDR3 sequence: CASSLPGGEGYTF. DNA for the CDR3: TGTGCCAGCAGCCTACCGGGGGGCGAGGGCTACACCTTC.

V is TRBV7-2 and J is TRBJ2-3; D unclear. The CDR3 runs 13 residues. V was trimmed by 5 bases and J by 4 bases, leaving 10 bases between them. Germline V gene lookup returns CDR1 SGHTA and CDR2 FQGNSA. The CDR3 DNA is TGTGCCAGCAGCCCTCTACGGTCAGATACGCAGTATTTT. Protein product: CASSPLRSDTQYF.

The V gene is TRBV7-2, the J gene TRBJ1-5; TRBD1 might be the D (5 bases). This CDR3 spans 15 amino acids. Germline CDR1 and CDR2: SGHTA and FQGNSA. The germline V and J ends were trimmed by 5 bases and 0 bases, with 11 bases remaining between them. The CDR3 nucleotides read TGTGCCAGCAGCCTCTGGGGGGGTAGCAATCAGCCCCAGCATTTT. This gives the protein CASSLWGGSNQPQHF.

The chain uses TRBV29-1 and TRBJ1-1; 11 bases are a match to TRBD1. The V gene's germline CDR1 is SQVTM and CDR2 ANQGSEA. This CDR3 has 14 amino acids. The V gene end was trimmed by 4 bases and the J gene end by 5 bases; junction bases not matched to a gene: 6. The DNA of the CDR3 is TGCAGCGTTGCCCGGACAGGGGGCGGGACTGAAGCTTTCTTT. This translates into CSVARTGGGTEAFF.